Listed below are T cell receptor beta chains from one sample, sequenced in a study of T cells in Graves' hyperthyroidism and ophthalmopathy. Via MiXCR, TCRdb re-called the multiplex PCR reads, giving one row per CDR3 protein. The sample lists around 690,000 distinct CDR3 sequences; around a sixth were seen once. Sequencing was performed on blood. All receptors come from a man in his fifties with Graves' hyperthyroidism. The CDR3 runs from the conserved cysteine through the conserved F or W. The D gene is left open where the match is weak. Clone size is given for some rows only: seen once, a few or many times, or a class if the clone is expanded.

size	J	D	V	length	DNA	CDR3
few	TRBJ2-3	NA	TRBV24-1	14	TGTGCCACCAGTGATTTTAGGGCGGCCGATACGCAGTATTTT	CATSDFRAADTQYF
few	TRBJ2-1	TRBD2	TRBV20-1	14	TGCAGTGCTAGAGGACTAGCGGGAGTCGATGAGCAGTTCTTC	CSARGLAGVDEQFF
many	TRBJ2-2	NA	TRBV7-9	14	TGTGCCAGCAACAAACAGGGAAACACCGGGGAGCTGTTTTTT	CASNKQGNTGELFF
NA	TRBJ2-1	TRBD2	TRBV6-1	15	TGTGCCAGCAGTCGGACGGGAGGGCCGGGCAATGAGCAGTTCTTC	CASSRTGGPGNEQFF
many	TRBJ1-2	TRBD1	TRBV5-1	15	TGCGCCAGCAGCCGATCGACAGGGGCTAACTATGGCTACACCTTC	CASSRSTGANYGYTF
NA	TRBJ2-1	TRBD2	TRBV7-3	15	TGTGCCAGCAGCATAGGACTAGCACGATACAATGAGCAGTTCTTC	CASSIGLARYNEQFF
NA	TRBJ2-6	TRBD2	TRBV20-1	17	TGCAGTGCCCGGAAGGGCGGGAGACCTTCTGGGGCCAACGTCCTGACTTTC	CSARKGGRPSGANVLTF
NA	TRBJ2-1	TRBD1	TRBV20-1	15	TGCAGTGCTCCGCGTACAGGGGAGCCCTACAATGAGCAGTTCTTC	CSAPRTGEPYNEQFF
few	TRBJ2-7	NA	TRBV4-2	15	TGTGCCAGCAGCCAAGTCGTGGGAGGCTGGTACGAGCAGTACTTC	CASSQVVGGWYEQYF
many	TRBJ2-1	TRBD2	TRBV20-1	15	TGCAGTGCTCCTACCACTAGCGGGAGAACCAATGAGCAGTTCTTC	CSAPTTSGRTNEQFF
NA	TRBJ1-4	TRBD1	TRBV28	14	TGTGCCAGCAGTGCGGACAGGGGTGAGGAAAAACTGTTTTTT	CASSADRGEEKLFF
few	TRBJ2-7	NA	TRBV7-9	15	TGTGCCAGCAGCTCCTCCGGGCCGAGCTCCTACGAGCAGTACTTC	CASSSSGPSSYEQYF
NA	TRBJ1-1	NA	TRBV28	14	TGTGCCAGCAGTTTCTGGGTCATGAACACTGAAGCTTTCTTT	CASSFWVMNTEAFF
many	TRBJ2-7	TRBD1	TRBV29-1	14	TGCAGCGTTGAAGGGGGACAGGGGCACTACGAGCAGTACTTC	CSVEGGQGHYEQYF
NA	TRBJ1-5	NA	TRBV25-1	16	TGTGCCAGCAGTGGCCCAACTTGGGACAACAATCAGCCCCAGCATTTT	CASSGPTWDNNQPQHF
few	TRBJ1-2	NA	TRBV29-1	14	TGCAGCGTCTCCCCGGGGCTAATGGACTATGGCTACACCTTC	CSVSPGLMDYGYTF
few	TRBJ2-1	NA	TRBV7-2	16	TGTGCCAGCAGCTCCAAAGGCCGGACTACCAACAATGAGCAGTTCTTC	CASSSKGRTTNNEQFF
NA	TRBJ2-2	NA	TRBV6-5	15	TGTGCCAGCAGTTATTTAGGGGGAAGAGCCGGGGAGCTGTTTTTT	CASSYLGGRAGELFF
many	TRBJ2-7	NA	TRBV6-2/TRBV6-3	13	TGTGCCAGCCTCGCAAGGGTTTCCTACGAGCAGTACTTC	CASLARVSYEQYF
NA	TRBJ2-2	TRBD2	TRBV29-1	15	TGCAGCGTCCTCGGGGTAGCGGGAGACACCGGGGAGCTGTTTTTT	CSVLGVAGDTGELFF
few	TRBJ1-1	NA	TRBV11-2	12	TGTGCCAGCAGCTTAGCTCCAGTAGAAGCTTTCTTT	CASSLAPVEAFF
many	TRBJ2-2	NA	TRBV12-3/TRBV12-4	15	TGTGCCAGCAGTTTCAATCAGGGGAACACCGGGGAGCTGTTTTTT	CASSFNQGNTGELFF